The rows below give T cell receptor beta chains drawn from one sample of a study of cytomegalovirus exposure and HLA in healthy donors. The assay was immunoSEQ multiplex PCR, and TCRdb's table has in-frame clones only and misses some. Of 100,000 to 150,000 clones in the sample, just over 75% were seen once. Material for sequencing was PBMCs. The receptors were sampled from a woman aged 45 to 65 in good health and CMV-seronegative. CDR3s leave out the opening cysteine and the closing phenylalanine or tryptophan. The order of the fields is V gene, J gene, D gene, CDR3 protein. A D gene is named only where the DNA matches it firmly.

V gene: TRBV15
J gene: TRBJ2-7
D gene: TRBD2
CDR3 protein: ATSTGGLAPEQY

V gene: TRBV19
J gene: TRBJ1-4
D gene: TRBD1
CDR3 protein: ASSTPGQGNEKLF

V gene: TRBV15
J gene: TRBJ1-5
D gene: .
CDR3 protein: ATRGEDRPQN

V gene: TRBV28
J gene: TRBJ2-5
D gene: TRBD1
CDR3 protein: ASSRSEGQAYSETQY

V gene: TRBV7-9
J gene: TRBJ2-7
D gene: .
CDR3 protein: SSSLGRVPYEQY

V gene: TRBV5-4
J gene: TRBJ1-3
D gene: .
CDR3 protein: ASSLGAGLGNTIY

V gene: TRBV28
J gene: TRBJ2-5
D gene: .
CDR3 protein: ASMWRSQETQY

V gene: TRBV11-2
J gene: TRBJ1-2
D gene: TRBD1
CDR3 protein: ASSPLPGGGYGYT

V gene: TRBV5-1
J gene: TRBJ2-3
D gene: .
CDR3 protein: ASSLERGRPRTQY

V gene: TRBV5-1
J gene: TRBJ2-5
D gene: TRBD2
CDR3 protein: ASSLQELAGGETQY

V gene: TRBV2
J gene: TRBJ2-3
D gene: TRBD2
CDR3 protein: ASTGREDRKTQY

V gene: TRBV27
J gene: TRBJ1-2
D gene: TRBD1
CDR3 protein: ASSLQGEYYT

V gene: TRBV6-5
J gene: TRBJ2-3
D gene: .
CDR3 protein: ASSLGSTDTQY

V gene: TRBV5-8
J gene: TRBJ2-1
D gene: .
CDR3 protein: ASSQGGWDEQF

V gene: TRBV6-5
J gene: TRBJ1-2
D gene: TRBD1
CDR3 protein: ASSYAGQGAAGYT

V gene: TRBV6-1
J gene: TRBJ2-5
D gene: .
CDR3 protein: ASSQARETQY

V gene: TRBV19
J gene: .
D gene: .
CDR3 protein: ASSIATGGLGAEQY

V gene: TRBV18
J gene: TRBJ1-1
D gene: .
CDR3 protein: ASSPGGAPTEAF

V gene: TRBV15
J gene: TRBJ2-3
D gene: TRBD2
CDR3 protein: ATSRDPGGTADTQY

V gene: TRBV30
J gene: .
D gene: TRBD1
CDR3 protein: AWSVWTGREQY

V gene: TRBV11-3
J gene: TRBJ2-3
D gene: TRBD1
CDR3 protein: ASSIQGQASTDTQY

V gene: TRBV5-1
J gene: TRBJ1-1
D gene: .
CDR3 protein: ASSLGPGANGVNTEAF

V gene: TRBV2
J gene: TRBJ2-3
D gene: TRBD1
CDR3 protein: ASSIPGQGVTDTQY

V gene: TRBV6-6
J gene: TRBJ1-3
D gene: .
CDR3 protein: ASLQGSGNTIY

V gene: TRBV7-9
J gene: TRBJ2-1
D gene: TRBD2
CDR3 protein: ASSLRTSGPSDEQF

V gene: TRBV19
J gene: TRBJ1-2
D gene: .
CDR3 protein: ASTGLENYGYT

V gene: TRBV14
J gene: TRBJ1-1
D gene: .
CDR3 protein: ASSQVRGTEAF

V gene: TRBV10-3
J gene: TRBJ2-7
D gene: .
CDR3 protein: AISEYGGYEQY

V gene: TRBV5-5
J gene: TRBJ2-7
D gene: .
CDR3 protein: ASSTPPGYEQY

V gene: TRBV29-1
J gene: TRBJ1-2
D gene: .
CDR3 protein: SVNHRLSNYGYT

V gene: TRBV5-4
J gene: TRBJ2-5
D gene: TRBD2
CDR3 protein: AFRIAGGRETQY

V gene: TRBV18
J gene: TRBJ2-7
D gene: .
CDR3 protein: ASNRQDSEQY

V gene: TRBV7-2
J gene: TRBJ1-2
D gene: TRBD1
CDR3 protein: ASSPGTGTYGYT

V gene: TRBV25-1
J gene: TRBJ2-3
D gene: .
CDR3 protein: ASSGLVDTQY

V gene: TRBV27
J gene: TRBJ1-4
D gene: .
CDR3 protein: ASSFSGVRNEKLF

V gene: TRBV4-3
J gene: TRBJ2-2
D gene: .
CDR3 protein: ASSQGSGTGELF

V gene: TRBV6-4
J gene: TRBJ2-3
D gene: .
CDR3 protein: ASSGGGLSTDTQY

V gene: TRBV27
J gene: TRBJ2-3
D gene: .
CDR3 protein: ASSFTGGSTDTQY

V gene: TRBV6-5
J gene: TRBJ1-2
D gene: TRBD1
CDR3 protein: ASSDPGQGDGYT

V gene: TRBV10-3
J gene: TRBJ2-7
D gene: TRBD1
CDR3 protein: AISDQGASYEQY

V gene: TRBV30
J gene: TRBJ1-5
D gene: .
CDR3 protein: AWSLDTNQPQH

V gene: TRBV19
J gene: TRBJ2-1
D gene: .
CDR3 protein: ASSSFLQEGNEQF

V gene: TRBV5-8
J gene: TRBJ2-7
D gene: TRBD2
CDR3 protein: ASSYGTSGIFYEQY

V gene: TRBV21-1
J gene: TRBJ2-2
D gene: .
CDR3 protein: ASSKGGGTGELF

V gene: TRBV29-1
J gene: TRBJ2-7
D gene: .
CDR3 protein: SVAQGISYEQY

V gene: TRBV4-2
J gene: .
D gene: .
CDR3 protein: ASSQDLVRNEQY

V gene: TRBV9
J gene: TRBJ2-7
D gene: TRBD2
CDR3 protein: ASSPAAFGLAGGRGSYEQY

V gene: TRBV23-1
J gene: TRBJ1-2
D gene: TRBD1
CDR3 protein: ASSQSEGAANYGYT

V gene: TRBV7-2
J gene: TRBJ2-1
D gene: TRBD2
CDR3 protein: ASSPGTMGRGEQF

V gene: TRBV27
J gene: TRBJ2-4
D gene: .
CDR3 protein: ASSTVGGNIQY

V gene: TRBV18
J gene: TRBJ1-2
D gene: .
CDR3 protein: ASSPAQGYYGYT

V gene: TRBV29-1
J gene: TRBJ2-3
D gene: .
CDR3 protein: SVASGAATDTQY

V gene: TRBV6-5
J gene: TRBJ2-5
D gene: .
CDR3 protein: ASSYEVRKGRETQY

V gene: TRBV20-1
J gene: TRBJ1-4
D gene: .
CDR3 protein: SAYNEKLF

V gene: TRBV27
J gene: TRBJ2-2
D gene: .
CDR3 protein: ASSSPGGTNTGELF

V gene: TRBV25-1
J gene: TRBJ1-1
D gene: TRBD1
CDR3 protein: ASTAQGAREAF

V gene: TRBV4-3
J gene: TRBJ1-2
D gene: .
CDR3 protein: ASSQGSGFLASYGYT

V gene: TRBV28
J gene: TRBJ2-1
D gene: .
CDR3 protein: ASRLLSALSYNEQF